This T cell receptor beta chain was recovered during a study of cytomegalovirus exposure and HLA in healthy donors. PCR primers comprised 60 Vbeta and 13 Jbeta primers. Sequenced by immunoSEQ multiplex PCR; TCRdb stores in-frame clones only, minus some. This table holds about 180,000 clones, roughly 81% found once. V lost 8 bases to trimming and J lost 5 bases, with 10 bases between them. Looked up from germline, CDR1 is MNHEY and CDR2 is SVGAGI. There are 11 residues in the CDR3. Regarding the study as a whole: Another analysis was done later, and it associated roughly 15,000 TCR beta sequences with HLA alleles at 0.05 false discovery rate.

The table lists this clone with a count of one. Its antigen is not identified. V is TRBV6-5 and J is TRBJ2-7, with D maybe TRBD1 (6 bases). The TCR originated in a woman aged 18-29 years in good health and CMV-seropositive. The specimen sequenced was PBMCs. Here the CDR3 DNA reads TGTGCCAGCGGGGGCGGACACGAGCAGTACTTC. This gives the protein CASGGGHEQYF.